A single sample gave rise to the 8 T cell receptor beta chains below, sequenced in a study of T cells in localized non-small cell lung cancer. TCRdb's table, derived via immunoSEQ multiplex PCR, lists solely in-frame clones and lacks some. The sample consists of 31,000 or so clones, roughly 75% of them appearing once. The material sequenced was peripheral blood, taken before any cancer treatment. The receptors derive from a male donor at least 60 years old with stage III squamous cell lung carcinoma.

The V call is TRBV7-2, the J call TRBJ1-2; D gene unclear. The CDR3 contains 12 residues. Germline V gene sequence: CDR1 SGHTA, CDR2 FQGNSA. The ends were cut back, 3 bases at V and 4 bases at J, with 6 bases in the middle. CDR3 loop: CASSFKSYGYTF. DNA of the CDR3: TGTGCCAGCAGCTTCAAGTCCTATGGCTACACCTTC.

This chain joins TRBV18 and TRBJ2-7, with D perhaps TRBD2 (6 bases). This CDR3 spans 15 amino acids. Germline V lookup: CDR1 KGHSH, CDR2 LQKENI. V dropped 3 bases and J dropped 6 bases, with 18 bases sitting between them. The CDR3 sequence: CASSPRNQRVSEQYF. Here the CDR3 DNA reads TGTGCCAGCTCACCGAGGAACCAGCGGGTGAGCGAGCAGTACTTC. The variable domain in full, completed from reference TRBV18 and TRBJ2-7, reads NAGVMQNPRHLVRRRGQEARLRCSPMKGHSHVYWYRQLPEEGLKFMVYLQKENIIDESGMPKERFSAEFPKEGPSILRIQQVVRGDSAAYFCASSPRNQRVSEQYFGPGTRLTVT.

The chain carries TRBV14 and TRBJ1-6, with TRBD1 matching over 7 bases. The CDR3 consists of 17 residues. The V segment lost 5 bases and the J segment 0 bases; nucleotides outside the gene matches: 7. Germline V CDR1 and CDR2: SGHDN, FVKESK. CDR3 amino acids: CASSKTGFRSYNSPLHF. CDR3 DNA: TGTGCCAGCAGCAAGACAGGGTTTCGCTCCTATAATTCACCCCTCCACTTT. Complete variable domain (other parts from reference TRBV14 and TRBJ1-6): EAGVTQFPSHSVIEKGQTVTLRCDPISGHDNLYWYRRVMGKEIKFLLHFVKESKQDESGMPNNRFLAERTGGTYSTLKVQPAELEDSGVYFCASSKTGFRSYNSPLHFGNGTRLTVT.

The chain has TRBV6-5 and TRBJ2-7; perhaps TRBD1 as D (6 bases). The CDR3 covers 16 residues. Trimming removed 2 bases at V and 0 bases at J, with 14 bases between. Germline lookup yields CDR1 MNHEY and CDR2 SVGAGI. The CDR3 nucleotides read TGTGCCAGCAGTTACGGTAGACAGGACCTCTCCTACGAGCAGTACTTC. Translating it yields CASSYGRQDLSYEQYF.

CDR3 nucleotide sequence: TGTGCCAGCAGAAACAGGGTGGTGGGGACCGGGGAGCTGTTTTTT. It yields the protein CASRNRVVGTGELFF. The chain couples TRBV6-5 to TRBJ2-2, with D possibly being TRBD1 (6 bases). CDR3 length: 15 amino acids. Germline V gene lookup returns CDR1 MNHEY and CDR2 SVGAGI. V dropped 6 bases and J dropped 5 bases, with 16 bases sitting between them.

V usage is TRBV11-3 and J usage is TRBJ2-7; D is perhaps TRBD2 (6 bases). CDR3 length: 16 residues. Germline lookup yields CDR1 SGHNT and CDR2 YENEEA. V dropped 4 bases and J dropped 6 bases, with 22 bases sitting between them. In DNA, the CDR3 is TGTGCCAGCAGCTCTTTTGAGGGAGGAGGCCGTTTCGAGCAGTACTTC. It specifies CASSSFEGGGRFEQYF. Filled out from reference TRBV11-3 and TRBJ2-7, the complete variable domain reads EAGVVQSPRYKIIEKKQPVAFWCNPISGHNTLYWYLQNLGQGPELLIRYENEEAVDDSQLPKDRFSAERLKGVDSTLKIQPAELGDSAVYLCASSSFEGGGRFEQYFGPGTRLTVT.

This sequence joins TRBV5-6 and TRBJ2-3; D remains ambiguous. The CDR3 spans 12 residues. Between the trimmed V and J ends, which lost 3 bases and 2 bases, there was a span of 4 bases. Germline CDR1 and CDR2: SGHDT and YYEEEE. The CDR3 reads CASSSNTDTQYF. The CDR3 DNA sequence: TGTGCCAGCAGCTCCAACACAGATACGCAGTATTTT.

The chain links TRBV5-6 to TRBJ1-1; 8 bases fit TRBD1. Germline values: CDR1 SGHDT, CDR2 YYEEEE. The J segment lost 2 bases and the V segment lost 1 base, leaving 10 bases of the junction unmatched. The CDR3 is 17 residues long. The CDR3 here is CASSLPTGTGKNTEAFF. In DNA, the CDR3 is TGTGCCAGCAGCTTGCCAACCGGGACAGGAAAAAACACTGAAGCTTTCTTT. The entire variable domain, with the rest obtained from reference TRBV5-6 and TRBJ1-1, is as follows: DAGVTQSPTHLIKTRGQQVTLRCSPKSGHDTVSWYQQALGQGPQFIFQYYEEEERQRGNFPDRFSGHQFPNYSSELNVNALLLGDSALYLCASSLPTGTGKNTEAFFGQGTRLTVV.